This TCR beta chain emerged from a study of blood T cells in healthy people across ages. For the second PCR, which ran for 7 to 11 cycles, a sample-barcoded 5' primer and a J-beta primer mix were used. From each sample, at least 3 million paired-end reads containing CDR3 were obtained. TCRdb redid the calling of the 5' RACE reads with MiXCR, one entry per CDR3 protein. Of about 800,000 distinct CDR3 sequences in the sample, 58% were seen once. General observations from the study: Naive T cell percentage and TCR beta diversity correlated strongly. The study found more naive CD4+ cells and higher diversity in long-lived than aged donors.

The CDR3 totals 15 residues. V shed 3 bases and J shed 8 bases, with 19 bases lying between them. The sample holds a few counts of this clonotype. The antigen remains unidentified. Each donor gave approximately 9.1 milliliters of peripheral blood. This sequence originates from a man aged 25 to 40 in good health. Source material: blood. The chain couples TRBV12-3 or TRBV12-4 to TRBJ1-2, with D unresolved. The CDR3 DNA sequence: TGTGCCAGCAGTTTCAACAGTCCGGGGTCGCGCGGCTACACCTTC. This encodes CASSFNSPGSRGYTF.